In this sample, the clone carrying this T cell receptor (beta chain) turned up a few times. These data belong to a study of CD8 T cells in ankylosing spondylitis. Quantitative 5'-RACE with molecular barcodes produced the TCR beta libraries. TCRdb fed the 5' RACE reads into MiXCR, producing one record per CDR3 protein. The sample contains around 100,000 distinct CDR3 sequences, nearly 25% of which appear only once. The CDR3 consists of 16 residues. The V and J ends lost 3 bases and 0 bases respectively, with 15 bases between them. Germline CDR1 is DFQATT and CDR2 is SNEGSKA (reference sequence). Sequences were obtained from synovial fluid, either unsorted or a sorted T cell fraction (not recorded which). The chain links TRBV20-1 to TRBJ1-5; D is unresolved. The sequence was collected from a male donor with ankylosing spondylitis. The CDR3 sequence is CSASYGRIYSNQPQHF. The CDR3, as DNA: TGCAGTGCTAGTTACGGCAGAATATATAGCAATCAGCCCCAGCATTTT.